The entry below gives a single T cell receptor (beta chain) sequence along with its context. Its matching antigen is unknown. The CDR3 consists of 12 residues. Trimming took off 1 base at V and 10 bases at J, with 9 bases between the two ends. CDR1 and CDR2 (germline): SEHNR, FQNEAQ (reference sequence). The data derive from a study of cytomegalovirus exposure and HLA in healthy donors. The study ran its PCR with 60 Vbeta and 13 Jbeta primers. Assay: immunoSEQ multiplex PCR; the TCRdb copy retains only in-frame clones and omits some. The table shows 210,000 or so clones, with approximately 81% occurring only once. General study results and limits: What TCR beta sequences reportedly achieved was accurate prediction of HLA-A and HLA-B alleles in most subjects. Most CMV-associated TCR beta chains were later found to appear HLA-restricted. Exclusion applied to some V segments, including TRBV6-2 and TRBV6-3, as they were indistinguishable. The records held CMV serostatus as the only immune exposure information.

This TCR came from a human donor in good health. The chain combines TRBV7-9 with TRBJ2-3; the D is unclear. Specimen: PBMCs. The CDR3 region has the DNA TGTGCCAGCAGCTTAGACGGGTGGGCGCAGTATTTT. Translating gives CASSLDGWAQYF.